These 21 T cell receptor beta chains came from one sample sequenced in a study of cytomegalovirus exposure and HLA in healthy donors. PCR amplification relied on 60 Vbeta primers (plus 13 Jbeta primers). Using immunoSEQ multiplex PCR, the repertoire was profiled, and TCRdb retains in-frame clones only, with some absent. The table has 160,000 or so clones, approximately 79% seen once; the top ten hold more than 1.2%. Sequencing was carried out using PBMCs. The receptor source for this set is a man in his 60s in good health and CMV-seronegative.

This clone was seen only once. The CDR3 loop is CASSLEGRGYTF. CDR3 in DNA: TGCGCCAGCAGCTTAGAGGGTAGGGGCTACACCTTC. This rearrangement joins TRBV5-1 to TRBJ1-2; D is unclear. Germline loops: CDR1 SGHRS, CDR2 YFSETQ. This CDR3 contains 12 residues. Trimming pared 2 bases from V and 8 bases from J, leaving 10 bases between.

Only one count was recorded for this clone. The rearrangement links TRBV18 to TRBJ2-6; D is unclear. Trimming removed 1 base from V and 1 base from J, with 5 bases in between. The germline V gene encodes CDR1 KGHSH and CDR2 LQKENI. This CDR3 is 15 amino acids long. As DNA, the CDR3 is TGTGCCAGCTCACCACGCGAATCTGGGGCCAACGTCCTGACTTTC. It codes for CASSPRESGANVLTF.

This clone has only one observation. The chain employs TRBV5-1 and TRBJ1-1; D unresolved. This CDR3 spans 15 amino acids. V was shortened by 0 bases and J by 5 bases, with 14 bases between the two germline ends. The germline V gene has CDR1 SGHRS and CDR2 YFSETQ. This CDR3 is CASSLGSGDGTEAFF. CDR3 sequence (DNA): TGCGCCAGCAGCTTGGGGTCAGGTGACGGTACTGAAGCTTTCTTT.

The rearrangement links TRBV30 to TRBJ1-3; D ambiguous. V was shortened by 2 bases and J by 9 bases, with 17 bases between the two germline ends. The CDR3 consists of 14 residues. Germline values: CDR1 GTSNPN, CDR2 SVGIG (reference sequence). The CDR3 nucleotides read TGTGCCTGGAGTTGGCGGGAAGGTCCGGTCACCATATATTTT. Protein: CAWSWREGPVTIYF. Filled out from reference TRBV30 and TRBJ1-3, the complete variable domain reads SQTIHQWPATLVQPVGSPLSLECTVEGTSNPNLYWYRQAAGRGLQLLFYSVGIGQISSEVPQNLSASRPQDRQFILSSKKLLLSDSGFYLCAWSWREGPVTIYFGEGSWLTVV.

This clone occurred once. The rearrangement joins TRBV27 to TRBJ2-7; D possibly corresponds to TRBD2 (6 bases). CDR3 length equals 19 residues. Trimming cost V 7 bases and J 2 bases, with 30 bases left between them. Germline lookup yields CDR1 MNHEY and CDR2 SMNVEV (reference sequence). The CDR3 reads CASKSRLHFERESTYEQYF. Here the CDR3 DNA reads TGTGCCAGCAAGAGCCGACTCCACTTCGAACGGGAGTCCACCTACGAGCAGTACTTC.

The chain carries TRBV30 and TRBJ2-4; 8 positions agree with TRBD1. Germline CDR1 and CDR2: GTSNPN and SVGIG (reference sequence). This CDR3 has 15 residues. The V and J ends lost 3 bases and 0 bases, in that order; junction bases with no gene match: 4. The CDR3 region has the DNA TGTGCCTGGAGCGGGACAGGCCTAGCCAAAAACATTCAGTACTTC. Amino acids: CAWSGTGLAKNIQYF.

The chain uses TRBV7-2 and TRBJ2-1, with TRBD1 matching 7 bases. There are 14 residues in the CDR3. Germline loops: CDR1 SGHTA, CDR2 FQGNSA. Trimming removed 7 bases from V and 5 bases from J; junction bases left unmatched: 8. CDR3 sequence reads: CASIKGDSNNEQFF. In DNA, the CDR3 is TGTGCCAGCATCAAAGGGGACAGTAACAATGAGCAGTTCTTC.

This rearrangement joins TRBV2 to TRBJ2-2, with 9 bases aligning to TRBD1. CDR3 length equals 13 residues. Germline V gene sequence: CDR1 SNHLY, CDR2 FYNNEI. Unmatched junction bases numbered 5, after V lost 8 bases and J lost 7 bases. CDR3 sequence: CASRDRVLGELFF. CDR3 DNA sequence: TGTGCCAGCCGGGACAGGGTTCTCGGGGAGCTGTTTTTT.

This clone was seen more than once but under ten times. The CDR3 sequence: CASWPGWRGETEAFF. The CDR3, as DNA: TGTGCCAGCTGGCCGGGTTGGCGGGGGGAGACTGAAGCTTTCTTT. The genes are TRBV7-9 and TRBJ1-1, with D maybe TRBD1 (5 bases). Trimming left V 8 bases short and J 5 bases short, with 21 bases between. CDR3 length equals 15 residues. Germline values: CDR1 SEHNR, CDR2 FQNEAQ (reference sequence).

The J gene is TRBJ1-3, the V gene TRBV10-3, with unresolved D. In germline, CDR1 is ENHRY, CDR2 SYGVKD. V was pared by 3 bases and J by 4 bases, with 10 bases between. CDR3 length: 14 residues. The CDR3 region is CAISDSAAGNTIYF. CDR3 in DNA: TGTGCCATCAGTGATTCCGCGGCAGGAAACACCATATATTTT.

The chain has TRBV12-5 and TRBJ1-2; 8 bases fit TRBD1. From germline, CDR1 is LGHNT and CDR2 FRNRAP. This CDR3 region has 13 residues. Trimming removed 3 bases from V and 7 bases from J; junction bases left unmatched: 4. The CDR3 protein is CASGFQGASGYTF. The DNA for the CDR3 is TGTGCTAGTGGTTTCCAGGGGGCTTCTGGCTACACCTTC. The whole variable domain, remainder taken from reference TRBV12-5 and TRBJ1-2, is DARVTQTPRHKVTEMGQEVTMRCQPILGHNTVFWYRQTMMQGLELLAYFRNRAPLDDSGMPKDRFSAEMPDATLATLKIQPSEPRDSAVYFCASGFQGASGYTFGSGTRLTVV.

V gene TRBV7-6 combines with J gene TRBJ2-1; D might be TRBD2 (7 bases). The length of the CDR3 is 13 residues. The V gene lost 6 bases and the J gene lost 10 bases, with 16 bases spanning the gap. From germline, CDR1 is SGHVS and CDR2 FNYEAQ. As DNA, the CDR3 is TGTGCCAGCAGTAGGGGGGGGAGCGGGGAGCAGTTCTTC. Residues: CASSRGGSGEQFF.

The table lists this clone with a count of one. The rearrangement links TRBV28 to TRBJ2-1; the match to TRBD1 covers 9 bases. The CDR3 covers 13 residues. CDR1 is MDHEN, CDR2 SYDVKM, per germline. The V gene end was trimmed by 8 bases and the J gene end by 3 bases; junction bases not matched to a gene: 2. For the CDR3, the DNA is TGTGCCAGCCGGGACAGGGACTACAATGAGCAGTTCTTC. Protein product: CASRDRDYNEQFF. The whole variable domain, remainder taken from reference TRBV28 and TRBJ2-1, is DVKVTQSSRYLVKRTGEKVFLECVQDMDHENMFWYRQDPGLGLRLIYFSYDVKMKEKGDIPEGYSVSREKKERFSLILESASTNQTSMYLCASRDRDYNEQFFGPGTRLTVL.

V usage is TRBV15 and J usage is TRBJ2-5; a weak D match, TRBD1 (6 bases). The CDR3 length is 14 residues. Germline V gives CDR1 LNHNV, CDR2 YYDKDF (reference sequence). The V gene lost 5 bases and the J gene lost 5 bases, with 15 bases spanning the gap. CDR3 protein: CATSSGSRGETQYF. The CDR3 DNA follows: TGTGCCACCAGCTCCGGCTCAAGGGGGGAGACCCAGTACTTC.

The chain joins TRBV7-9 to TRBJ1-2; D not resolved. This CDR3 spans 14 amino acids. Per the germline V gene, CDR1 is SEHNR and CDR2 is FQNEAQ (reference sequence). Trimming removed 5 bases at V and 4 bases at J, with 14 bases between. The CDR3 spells CASSESAGGYGYTF. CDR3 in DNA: TGTGCCAGCAGCGAGTCCGCAGGAGGCTATGGCTACACCTTC.

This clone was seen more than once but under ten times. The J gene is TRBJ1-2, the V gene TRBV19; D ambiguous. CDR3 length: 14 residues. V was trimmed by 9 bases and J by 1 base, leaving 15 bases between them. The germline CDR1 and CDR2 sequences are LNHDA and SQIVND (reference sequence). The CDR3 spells CASVEAGGNYGYTF. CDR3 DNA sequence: TGTGCCAGCGTGGAGGCCGGCGGTAACTATGGCTACACCTTC.

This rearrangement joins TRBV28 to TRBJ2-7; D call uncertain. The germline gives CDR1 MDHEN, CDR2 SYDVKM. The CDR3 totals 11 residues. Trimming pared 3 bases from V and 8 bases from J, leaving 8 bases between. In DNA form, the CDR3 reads TGTGCCAGCAGTTTCAGCGAGAAGCAGTACTTC. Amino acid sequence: CASSFSEKQYF.

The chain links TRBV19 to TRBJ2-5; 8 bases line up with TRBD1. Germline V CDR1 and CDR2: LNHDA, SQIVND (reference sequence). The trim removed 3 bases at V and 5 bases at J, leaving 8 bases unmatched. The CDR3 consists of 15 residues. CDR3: CASSINRGIVETQYF. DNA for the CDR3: TGTGCCAGTAGTATTAACAGGGGGATTGTGGAGACCCAGTACTTC.

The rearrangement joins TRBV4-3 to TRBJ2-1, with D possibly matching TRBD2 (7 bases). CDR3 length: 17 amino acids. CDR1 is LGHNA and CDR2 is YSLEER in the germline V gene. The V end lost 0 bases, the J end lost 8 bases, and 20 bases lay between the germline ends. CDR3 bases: TGCGCCAGCAGCCAAGAAGCAGGTGGGGGGGCCATTGATGAGCAGTTCTTC. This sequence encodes CASSQEAGGGAIDEQFF.

CDR3 residues: CASSSTGGQAVGYTF. The CDR3 DNA is TGTGCCAGCAGTTCTACAGGGGGCCAGGCGGTTGGCTACACCTTC. V and J are TRBV28 and TRBJ1-2; 9 bases agree with TRBD1. Germline-derived CDR1 and CDR2 are MDHEN and SYDVKM. The CDR3 is made up of 15 amino acids. Germline trimming cut 4 bases from V and 7 bases from J; bases unmatched to any gene: 10.

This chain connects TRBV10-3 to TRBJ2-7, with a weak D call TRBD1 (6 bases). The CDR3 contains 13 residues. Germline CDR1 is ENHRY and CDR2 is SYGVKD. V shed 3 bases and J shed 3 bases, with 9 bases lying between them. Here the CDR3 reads CAISDQTGYEQYF. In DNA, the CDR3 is TGTGCCATCAGTGATCAGACAGGCTACGAGCAGTACTTC.